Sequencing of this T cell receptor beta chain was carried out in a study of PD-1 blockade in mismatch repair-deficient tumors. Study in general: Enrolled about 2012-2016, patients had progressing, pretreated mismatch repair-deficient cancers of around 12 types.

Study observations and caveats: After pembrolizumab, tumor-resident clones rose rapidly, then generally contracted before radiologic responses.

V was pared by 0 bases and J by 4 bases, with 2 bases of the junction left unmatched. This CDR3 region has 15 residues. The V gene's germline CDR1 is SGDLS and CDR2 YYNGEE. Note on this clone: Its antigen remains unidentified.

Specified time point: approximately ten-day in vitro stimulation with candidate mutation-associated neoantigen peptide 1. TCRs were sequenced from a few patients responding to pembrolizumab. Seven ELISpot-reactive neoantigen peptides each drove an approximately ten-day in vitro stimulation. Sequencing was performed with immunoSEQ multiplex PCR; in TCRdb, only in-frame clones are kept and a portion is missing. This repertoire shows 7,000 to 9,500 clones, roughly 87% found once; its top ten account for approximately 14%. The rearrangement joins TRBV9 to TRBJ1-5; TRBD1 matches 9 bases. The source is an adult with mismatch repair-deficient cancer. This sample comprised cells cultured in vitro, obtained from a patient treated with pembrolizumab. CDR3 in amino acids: CASSVGQGGNQPQHF. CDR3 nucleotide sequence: TGTGCCAGCAGCGTAGGACAGGGGGGAAATCAGCCCCAGCATTTT. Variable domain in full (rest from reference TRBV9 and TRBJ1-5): DSGVTQTPKHLITATGQRVTLRCSPRSGDLSVYWYQQSLDQGLQFLIQYYNGEERAKGNILERFSAQQFPDLHSELNLSSLELGDSALYFCASSVGQGGNQPQHFGDGTRLSIL.